These T cell receptor beta chains were read from a single sample in a study of blood T cell repertoires in COVID-19. Sequencing used immunoSEQ multiplex PCR; TCRdb keeps in-frame clones, though not all of them. The sample includes 120,000 or so clones, approximately 87% of them seen just once. Sequencing was done on a sample of peripheral blood. Receptor source: a man between 50 and 59 years old with acute or convalescent COVID-19. Both conserved end residues are part of each CDR3.

TRBJ2-5 | TRBV5-1 | CASSRGTGYQETQYF
TRBJ2-2 | TRBV9 | CASSSTSGANTGELFF
TRBJ2-4 | TRBV20-1 | CSASEVSRAKNIQYF
TRBJ2-1 | TRBV19 | CASTFGLASNEQFF
TRBJ2-2 | TRBV6-1 | CASSALAGGSTGELFF
TRBJ2-3 | TRBV14 | CASSRREYPDTQYF
TRBJ2-7 | TRBV29-1 | CSVEGGNEQYF
TRBJ2-1 | TRBV19 | CAIGGINEQFF
TRBJ2-7 | TRBV12-5 | CASGLVREAIDEQYF
TRBJ1-6 | TRBV5-4 | CASSPTTGEGSPLHF
TRBJ2-7 | TRBV18 | CASSPVPTGYEQYF
TRBJ1-2 | TRBV4-3 | CASSLTGVPYGYTF
TRBJ2-5 | TRBV12-5 | CASGLDYGGPQYF
TRBJ1-3 | TRBV4-3 | CASSQDRFGAGSGNTIYF
TRBJ2-1 | TRBV9 | CASSAQASYNEQFF
TRBJ2-1 | TRBV15 | CATSPGTSGSSEQFF
TRBJ2-5 | TRBV7-9 | CASSPGLAQETQYF
TRBJ1-5 | TRBV6-1 | CASSEIGGAEDQPQHF
TRBJ2-3 | TRBV10-1 | CASSESITSGSIVTDTQYF
TRBJ2-1 | TRBV7-8 | CASSSSPAGVPGHEQFF
TRBJ2-7 | TRBV6-1 | CASSLRTGFDYEQYF
TRBJ2-1 | TRBV2 | CANYGLARNEQFF
TRBJ1-5 | TRBV2 | CASSELPGPNQPQHF
TRBJ1-1 | TRBV6-2/TRBV6-3 | CASSYSSGDTEAFF
TRBJ2-3 | TRBV20-1 | CSASGAGPSGVYDTQYF
TRBJ1-1 | TRBV6-6 | CASTGTHQGEAFF
TRBJ2-7 | TRBV12-3/TRBV12-4 | CASRASSSYEQYF
TRBJ2-7 | TRBV30 | CAWSVAARGYEQYF
TRBJ2-2 | TRBV18 | CASSLDRAPTGELFF
TRBJ1-3 | TRBV6-5 | CASSSSPGNGNTIYF
TRBJ1-1 | TRBV4-1 | CASSQGRATEAFF
TRBJ2-1 | TRBV7-2 | CASSLAGTSGGYNEQFF
TRBJ1-1 | TRBV7-6 | CASSFGQGENTEAFF
TRBJ2-7 | TRBV20-1 | CSASAISGRKHEQYF
TRBJ1-4 | TRBV3-1/TRBV3-2 | CASSPDRATNEKLFF
TRBJ1-1 | TRBV5-1 | CASSWGGRNTEAFF
TRBJ2-5 | TRBV11-2 | CASSRTALAQYF
TRBJ2-1 | TRBV7-2 | CASSLNGWAYNEQFF
TRBJ1-2 | TRBV14 | CASSRGPNYGYTF
TRBJ2-6 | TRBV7-9 | CASSLLRQYSGANVLTF
TRBJ1-3 | TRBV29-1 | CSVEKGLVGNTIYF
TRBJ1-1 | TRBV30 | CAGTSVGGAAEAFF
TRBJ2-2 | TRBV5-6 | CASSLTRGQGAVNGELFF
TRBJ2-5 | TRBV24-1 | CATSEAGTGVETQYF
TRBJ2-5 | TRBV9 | CASSVLDRGSQETQYF
TRBJ2-7 | TRBV6-1 | CASSEAPGQVHSYEQYF
TRBJ2-6 | TRBV5-8 | CASSLGGAGANVLTF